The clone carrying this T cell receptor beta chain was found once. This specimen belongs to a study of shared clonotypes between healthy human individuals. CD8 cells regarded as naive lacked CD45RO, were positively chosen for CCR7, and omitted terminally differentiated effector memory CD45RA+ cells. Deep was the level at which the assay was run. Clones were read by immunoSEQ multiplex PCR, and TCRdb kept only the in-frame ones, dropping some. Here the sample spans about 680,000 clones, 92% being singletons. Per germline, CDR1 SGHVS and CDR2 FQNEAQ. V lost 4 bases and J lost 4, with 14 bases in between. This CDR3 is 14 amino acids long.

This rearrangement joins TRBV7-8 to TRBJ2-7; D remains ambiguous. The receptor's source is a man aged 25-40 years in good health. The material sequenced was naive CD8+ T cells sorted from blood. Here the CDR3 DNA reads TGTGCCAGCAGCTCCCCACCGGCAGCGTACGAGCAGTACTTC. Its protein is CASSSPPAAYEQYF. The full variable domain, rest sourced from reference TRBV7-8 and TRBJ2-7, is GAGVSQSPRYKVAKRGQDVALRCDPISGHVSLFWYQQALGQGPEFLTYFQNEAQLDKSGLPSDRFFAERPEGSVSTLKIQRTQQEDSAVYLCASSSPPAAYEQYFGPGTRLTVT.